This T cell receptor beta chain was recovered during a study of post-analysis software for immune sequencing data. As for the study in general: Included courses were relapsing-remitting and secondary progressive multiple sclerosis; progressive-relapsing multiple sclerosis was also included. Study-wide points: Batch-matched samples strongly co-clustered by F measure. With TRBV5-6, TRBV5-1 and TRBV20-1 included, 4 to 6 TRBV segments were more frequent in patients than in controls. Controls significantly exceeded multiple sclerosis patients in normalized Chao1 diversity.

On this clonotype: The antigen remains undetermined.

This CDR3 spans 14 amino acids. Germline V gene sequence: CDR1 SGHRS, CDR2 YFSETQ. Unmatched junction bases numbered 6, after V lost 3 bases and J lost 6 bases. The authors incorporated unique molecular identifiers into the TCR beta cDNA libraries. Input of roughly 1 to 11 million T cells yielded hundreds of thousands of cDNA molecules. A single record per CDR3 protein comes from TCRdb applying MiXCR to the PCR reads. The sample records hundreds of thousands of distinct CDR3 sequences, roughly three fifths being singletons. The V call is TRBV5-1, the J call TRBJ1-5; 7 bases map to TRBD1. The source material was blood. The TCR originated in a girl aged 2 to 10 with multiple sclerosis. DNA for the CDR3: TGCGCCAGCAGCTCCGGACAGGAAGGTCAGCCCCAGCATTTT. Protein product: CASSSGQEGQPQHF. The full variable domain, with the rest looked up from reference TRBV5-1 and TRBJ1-5, is KAGVTQTPRYLIKTRGQQVTLSCSPISGHRSVSWYQQTPGQGLQFLFEYFSETQRNKGNFPGRFSGRQFSNSRSEMNVSTLELGDSALYLCASSSGQEGQPQHFGDGTRLSIL.